What follows describes a single T cell receptor (beta chain). Original analysis: From reference gene primer amplification, estimates of nucleated cell counts were derived. TCRdb's copy holds only in-frame clones and misses some; the assay was immunoSEQ multiplex PCR. The DNA was the basis for D and trimming; V, J and clone size are from that table. The table lists 55,000 to 80,000 clones, about 86% of them singletons. The sample belongs to a study of blood T cell repertoires in COVID-19. Across the whole study: From T cells, B-cell-depleted T cells, or PBMCs came the material, which was cDNA or gDNA.

The CDR3 contains 15 residues. The trim removed 6 bases at V and 10 bases at J, leaving 13 bases unmatched. CDR1 is SGHTA and CDR2 is FQGNSA in the germline V gene. This chain links TRBV7-2 with TRBJ2-5; 11 bases fit TRBD2. Sequencing used peripheral blood. This clonotype originated in a human donor in a cohort sampled during active COVID-19. Here the CDR3 reads CASSSLAGGPVNQYF. The CDR3 DNA sequence: TGTGCCAGCAGTTCCCTAGCGGGGGGCCCGGTTAACCAGTACTTC.